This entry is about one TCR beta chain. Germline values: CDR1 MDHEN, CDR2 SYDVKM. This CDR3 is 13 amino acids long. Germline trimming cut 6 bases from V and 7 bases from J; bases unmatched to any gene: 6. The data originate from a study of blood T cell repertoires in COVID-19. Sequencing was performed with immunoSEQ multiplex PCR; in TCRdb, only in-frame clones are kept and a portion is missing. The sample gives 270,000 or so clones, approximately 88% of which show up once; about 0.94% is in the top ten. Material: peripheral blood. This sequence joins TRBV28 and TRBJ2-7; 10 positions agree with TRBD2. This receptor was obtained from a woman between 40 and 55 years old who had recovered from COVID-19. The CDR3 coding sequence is TGTGCCAGCAGGGCTAGCGGGAGTGGGGAGCAGTACTTC. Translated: CASRASGSGEQYF.